These 11 T cell receptor beta chains were all obtained from the same sample, sequenced in a study of CD8+CD57+ T cells in acquired aplastic anemia. In patients chosen for sequencing, flow cytometry had shown CD8+CD57+ cell expansion. Profiling that covered TCR beta VDJ and CDR3 relied on genomic DNA as its template. Each CDR3 protein gets one entry after TCRdb re-called the reads with MiXCR. The sample has roughly 250,000 distinct CDR3 sequences; roughly 80% are singletons. Sequencing used sorted CD4+, CD8+, or CD8+CD57+ T cells (not recorded which) from PBMCs. The receptors were sampled from a human donor with aplastic anemia.

A single count supports this clonotype. The CDR3 is CASSASPDKQHLHF. CDR3 in DNA: TGTGCCAGCAGCGCGTCACCAGATAAGCAGCATTTGCATTTT. The rearrangement uses TRBV9 and TRBJ1-5; D unresolved. The ends were cut back, 3 bases at V and 15 bases at J, with 22 bases in the middle. CDR3 length: 14 residues. CDR1 is SGDLS and CDR2 is YYNGEE in the germline V gene.

This rearrangement joins TRBV7-2 to TRBJ2-1; tentatively, D is TRBD2 (7 bases). Trimming left V 6 bases short and J 14 bases short, with 20 bases between. Per germline, CDR1 SGHTA and CDR2 FQGNSA. CDR3 length equals 13 residues. The CDR3 sequence: CASSEGGSNKEFF. CDR3 nucleotide sequence: TGTGCCAGCAGTGAGGGGGGGAGCAACAAGGAGTTCTTC.

J is TRBJ2-7 and V is TRBV10-3, with 11 bases that match TRBD2. Germline V gives CDR1 ENHRY, CDR2 SYGVKD. This CDR3 region has 16 residues. J gave up 2 bases and V 4 bases, and 7 bases lay outside the gene matches. This CDR3 reads CAISVNRLAGPYEQYF. CDR3 nucleotide sequence: TGTGCCATCAGTGTTAATAGACTAGCGGGGCCCTACGAGCAGTACTTC.

CDR3 sequence reads: CASSDRVYTEAFYF. In nucleotides, the CDR3 is TGTGCCAGCAGCGACAGGGTCTACACTGAAGCTTTCTATTTT. The chain recombines TRBV7-3 with TRBJ2-3; 7 bases agree with TRBD1. Germline trimming cut 5 bases from V and 15 bases from J; bases unmatched to any gene: 17. This CDR3 contains 14 residues. The germline CDR1 and CDR2 sequences are SGHTA and FQGTGA.

This clonotype was counted only a few times. The CDR3 reads CASSVQGGSGANVLTF. CDR3 sequence (DNA): TGTGCCAGCAGTGTGCAGGGAGGCTCTGGGGCCAACGTCCTGACTTTC. The rearrangement joins TRBV6-4 to TRBJ2-6; tentative D call: TRBD2 (6 bases). The CDR3 consists of 16 residues. CDR1 and CDR2 (germline): MRHNA, SNTAGT. The V end was cut by 4 bases, the J end by 0 bases, with 10 bases between.

Regarding this clonotype: The conserved closing phenylalanine or tryptophan is absent in this CDR3, likely reflecting a read error. The DNA is omitted, as the CDR3 cannot be located on it reliably, and the CDR3 follows TCRdb's listing. This chain joins TRBV9 and TRBJ2-3; TRBD2 is the table's D call, not checked against the DNA. Germline V gives CDR1 SGDLS, CDR2 YYNGEE. The CDR3 is 13 residues long, ends included. The CDR3 sequence: CASGYSGTDTEKL.

This clonotype was seen many times. The V gene is TRBV27, the J gene TRBJ1-6; D perhaps matches TRBD1 (5 bases). The CDR3 is 14 residues long. The V and J ends lost 3 bases and 6 bases respectively, with 9 bases between them. In germline, CDR1 is MNHEY, CDR2 SMNVEV (reference sequence). This CDR3 is CASSFGGSNSPLHF. The CDR3 DNA is TGTGCCAGCAGTTTTGGGGGAAGTAATTCACCCCTCCACTTT.

V gene TRBV7-9 combines with J gene TRBJ2-5; D not certain. The CDR3 is made up of 15 amino acids. Looked up from germline, CDR1 is SEHNR and CDR2 is FQNEAQ (reference sequence). V lost 0 bases to trimming and J lost 0 bases, with 8 bases between them. CDR3 sequence reads: CASSLAQMYQETQYF. The DNA of the CDR3 is TGTGCCAGCAGCTTAGCGCAGATGTACCAAGAGACCCAGTACTTC.

This rearrangement joins TRBV2 to TRBJ1-2; a possible D gene is TRBD1 (6 bases). The length of the CDR3 is 12 residues. The V gene lost 8 bases and the J gene lost 3 bases, with 10 bases spanning the gap. CDR1 is SNHLY, CDR2 FYNNEI, per germline. The CDR3 is CASGGADYGYTF. CDR3 coding DNA: TGTGCCAGCGGGGGCGCCGACTATGGCTACACCTTC.

The chain uses TRBV9 and TRBJ1-2, with D possibly being TRBD1 (6 bases). The CDR3 runs 14 residues. The germline CDR1 and CDR2 sequences are SGDLS and YYNGEE. Between the trimmed V and J ends, which lost 4 bases and 4 bases, there was a span of 14 bases. CDR3 coding DNA: TGTGCCAGCAGCCCCTCCGGAGGGGGCTATGGCTACACCTTC. Translating gives CASSPSGGGYGYTF.

With regard to this clonotype: A read error may produce the germline difference seen at one junction end. In DNA form, the CDR3 reads TGTGCCACCAGCTGTCGAAGATGCGCTAGCGGGGGGGCGCAGGAGACCCAGTACTTC. It translates to CATSCRRCASGGAQETQYF. The chain couples TRBV7-9 to TRBJ2-5; TRBD2 matches 12 bases. Germline values: CDR1 SEHNR, CDR2 FQNEAQ (reference sequence). This CDR3 has 19 amino acids.